The rows below give T cell receptor beta chains drawn from one sample of a study of OX40 agonist ivuxolimab in advanced cancers. This table comes from immunoSEQ multiplex PCR, and its TCRdb copy is limited to in-frame clones, with some not included. The sample lists approximately 38,000 clones; approximately 82% were seen once. The sample was CD4+ or CD8+ T cells sorted from blood, taken in a trial of the OX40 agonist ivuxolimab. These receptors were collected from an adult with an advanced solid tumor such as melanoma, head and neck, liver or kidney cancer. Each CDR3 is given with its conserved first and last residue. The D gene is left open where the match is weak. The size field is filled for only some rows; it gives once, few, many or a size class.

>TRBV10-3|TRBJ2-3|15|NA|TRBD2
CAISGSGRSTDTQYF
TGTGCCATCAGTGGTAGCGGGAGAAGCACAGATACGCAGTATTTT
>TRBV6-4|TRBJ2-2|12|NA|NA
CASSDFAGELFF
TGTGCCAGCAGTGACTTCGCCGGGGAGCTGTTTTTT
>TRBV19|TRBJ2-1|15|NA|TRBD2
CASSIAGGHYNEQFF
TGTGCCAGTAGTATAGCGGGAGGGCACTACAATGAGCAGTTCTTC
>TRBV6-5|TRBJ1-2|14|NA|NA
CASSTVGGVDGYTF
TGTGCCAGCAGTACGGTGGGGGGTGTCGATGGCTACACCTTC
>TRBV5-1|TRBJ2-7|13|few|NA
CASCPAHSYEQYF
TGCGCCAGCTGCCCGGCACACTCCTACGAGCAGTACTTC
>TRBV20-1|TRBJ1-2|11|NA|NA
CSAARGNGYTF
TGCAGTGCAGCCCGAGGGAATGGCTACACCTTC
>TRBV9|TRBJ2-2|13|NA|NA
CASSVTPPGELFF
TGTGCCAGCAGCGTAACCCCCCCCGGGGAGCTGTTTTTT
>TRBV9|TRBJ2-1|13|few|NA
CASSVTSYNEQFF
TGTGCCAGCAGCGTCACCTCCTACAATGAGCAGTTCTTC
>TRBV7-2|TRBJ2-1|15|few|NA
CASSRLSPFNNEQFF
TGTGCCAGCAGCCGCCTCTCGCCCTTCAACAATGAGCAGTTCTTC
>TRBV7-9|TRBJ1-2|12|NA|NA
CASREAGYGYTF
TGTGCCAGCAGGGAGGCGGGCTATGGCTACACCTTC
>TRBV18|TRBJ1-2|12|once|NA
CASSLKPDSYTF
TGTGCCAGCTCACTTAAGCCGGACAGCTACACCTTC
>TRBV6-5|TRBJ1-5|14|NA|NA
CASRQGRGNQPQHF
TGTGCCAGCAGACAGGGAAGGGGCAATCAGCCCCAGCATTTT
>TRBV6-5|TRBJ2-7|12|NA|NA
CASSYSKYEQYF
TGTGCCAGCAGTTACTCAAAATACGAGCAGTACTTC
>TRBV4-3|TRBJ2-1|14|NA|TRBD2
CASSPAGLAHEQFF
TGCGCCAGCAGCCCGGCCGGACTAGCTCATGAGCAGTTCTTC
>TRBV5-1|TRBJ2-7|13|NA|TRBD1
CASSKGQGDEQYF
TGCGCCAGCAGCAAGGGACAGGGAGACGAGCAGTACTTC
>TRBV19|TRBJ1-5|13|few|TRBD1
CASNQGAGQPQHF
TGTGCCAGTAATCAGGGGGCTGGTCAGCCCCAGCATTTT
>TRBV19|TRBJ1-5|14|NA|NA
CASSTSGNNQPQHF
TGTGCCAGTAGTACGTCAGGGAACAATCAGCCCCAGCATTTT
>TRBV10-2|TRBJ2-1|14|NA|TRBD1
CASRPGQGFNEQFF
TGCGCCAGCAGACCGGGACAGGGATTCAATGAGCAGTTCTTC
>TRBV6-6|TRBJ2-2|14|NA|NA
CASSYPDYTGELFF
TGTGCCAGCAGTTACCCGGACTACACCGGGGAGCTGTTTTTT
>TRBV4-2|TRBJ2-7|14|NA|NA
CASSISGNPYEQYF
TGTGCCAGCAGTATTTCCGGGAACCCCTACGAGCAGTACTTC
>TRBV7-9|TRBJ2-1|18|NA|NA
CASSLGGQLLGSYNEQFF
TGTGCCAGCAGCTTAGGGGGGCAACTACTAGGCTCCTACAATGAGCAGTTCTTC
>TRBV7-6|TRBJ1-1|16|NA|TRBD1
CASSLDLMTGDTEAFF
TGTGCCAGCAGCTTAGACTTAATGACAGGGGACACTGAAGCTTTCTTT
>TRBV4-1|TRBJ2-1|14|NA|NA
CASSQDQPGWEQFF
TGCGCCAGCAGCCAAGATCAGCCGGGCTGGGAGCAGTTCTTC
>TRBV6-5|TRBJ2-7|14|NA|NA
CASSSGTFPDEQYF
TGTGCCAGCAGTTCCGGGACTTTTCCCGACGAGCAGTACTTC
>TRBV10-3|TRBJ1-1|15|NA|NA
CAISGHSTRNTEAFF
TGTGCCATCAGTGGGCATTCTACGAGGAACACTGAAGCTTTCTTT
>TRBV2|TRBJ2-2|15|NA|NA
CASRKLAGSTGELFF
TGTGCCAGCAGGAAGTTGGCGGGAAGTACCGGGGAGCTGTTTTTT
>TRBV4-1|TRBJ2-1|15|NA|NA
CASSQGVSSYNEQFF
TGCGCCAGCAGCCAAGGCGTGAGCTCCTACAATGAGCAGTTCTTC
>TRBV19|TRBJ2-5|18|NA|TRBD2
CASSPVVDTSGSWETQYF
TGTGCCAGTAGCCCTGTCGTAGATACTAGCGGCTCGTGGGAGACCCAGTACTTC
>TRBV5-1|TRBJ1-1|13|NA|NA
CASSPLPGFEAFF
TGCGCCAGCAGCCCCCTACCGGGTTTTGAAGCTTTCTTT
>TRBV30|TRBJ2-7|16|once|TRBD1
CAWSVYSARGHYEQYF
TGTGCCTGGAGTGTATACTCAGCCAGGGGGCACTACGAGCAGTACTTC
>TRBV19|TRBJ2-5|13|NA|NA
CASSSGLRETQYF
TGTGCCAGTAGTTCGGGACTGAGAGAGACCCAGTACTTC
>TRBV29-1|TRBJ2-3|15|NA|NA
CSVEDGRGRTDTQYF
TGCAGCGTTGAAGATGGCAGGGGACGCACAGATACGCAGTATTTT
>TRBV2|TRBJ1-1|15|medium-sized|TRBD1
CASSRQGSLDTEAFF
TGTGCCAGCAGCCGACAGGGGTCACTGGACACTGAAGCTTTCTTT
>TRBV18|TRBJ1-2|14|NA|NA
CASSPTGKNYGYTF
TGTGCCAGCTCACCCACAGGGAAAAACTATGGCTACACCTTC
>TRBV6-5|TRBJ1-2|14|NA|NA
CASSYTDSPVSYTF
TGTGCCAGCAGTTACACAGACAGTCCGGTGAGCTACACCTTC
>TRBV6-9|TRBJ2-5|15|NA|TRBD1
CASSRGTVRQETQYF
TGTGCCAGCAGCCGAGGGACAGTGCGCCAAGAGACCCAGTACTTC
>TRBV7-7|TRBJ2-1|17|once|NA
CASSLDSGSGTYNEQFF
TGTGCCAGCAGCTTAGACTCTGGTAGCGGCACCTACAATGAGCAGTTCTTC
>TRBV2|TRBJ2-3|12|NA|NA
CASMIVGATQYF
TGTGCCAGCATGATCGTGGGAGCGACGCAGTATTTT
>TRBV5-1|TRBJ2-7|13|once|NA
CASSLDRAYEQYF
TGCGCCAGCAGCTTGGACAGGGCCTACGAGCAGTACTTC
>TRBV29-1|TRBJ2-3|15|NA|TRBD2
CSVRTSGGFTDTQYF
TGCAGCGTTCGAACTAGCGGGGGGTTCACAGATACGCAGTATTTT
>TRBV4-2|TRBJ2-7|16|NA|TRBD1
CASSQIRGQIIYEQYF
TGTGCCAGCAGCCAAATACGGGGACAGATCATCTACGAGCAGTACTTC
>TRBV5-5|TRBJ1-2|16|NA|TRBD1
CASSLDPQGGLYGYTF
TGTGCCAGCAGCTTGGACCCGCAGGGGGGTCTATATGGCTACACCTTC
>TRBV5-4|TRBJ2-3|18|NA|TRBD2
CASSLKRLAGAWTDTQYF
TGTGCCAGCAGCTTGAAGCGACTAGCGGGAGCTTGGACAGATACGCAGTATTTT